Below, 20 T cell receptor beta chains from the same sample are listed, as sequenced in a study of T cell responses to AZD1222 COVID-19 vaccine. This table comes from immunoSEQ multiplex PCR, and its TCRdb copy is limited to in-frame clones, with some not included. Here the sample spans around 150,000 clones, approximately 94% being singletons. This material consisted of peripheral blood, taken on day 0 of AZD1222 vaccination. The receptors originated from an adult in good health.

The rearrangement links TRBV5-1 to TRBJ1-2; the D gene is possibly TRBD1 (6 bases). Germline CDR1 SGHRS, CDR2 YFSETQ. This CDR3 spans 14 amino acids. Trimming removed 2 bases at V and 5 bases at J, with 13 bases between. CDR3 coding DNA: TGCGCCAGCAGCTTAACAGGGTTGGAGTATGGCTACACCTTC. Translated, it gives CASSLTGLEYGYTF.

The gene calls are TRBV5-4 and TRBJ1-2, with TRBD1 matching over 7 bases. CDR3 length: 13 residues. V was clipped by 3 bases and J by 5 bases; unmatched bases: 4. CDR1 and CDR2 (germline): SGHNT, YYREEE (reference sequence). CDR3 sequence (DNA): TGTGCCAGCAGCTCGGGACAGACATATGGCTACACCTTC. Translated: CASSSGQTYGYTF.

This clone was seen just once. The rearrangement uses TRBV12-3 or TRBV12-4 and TRBJ1-2; 8 bases are shared with TRBD1. The CDR3 sequence is 13 residues long. Trimming took 6 bases from V and 4 from J; bases not matched to a gene: 4. CDR3 DNA: TGTGCCAGCAGCCTGGGACAGGCCTATGGCTACACCTTC. This gives the protein CASSLGQAYGYTF.

There are a few counts of this clone. J is TRBJ2-2 and V is TRBV6-6; tentatively, D is TRBD2 (5 bases). CDR3 length: 14 amino acids. The V end was cut by 0 bases, the J end by 7 bases, with 9 bases between. Germline values: CDR1 MNHNY, CDR2 SVGAGI (reference sequence). This chain's CDR3 is CASSYSFEGGELFF. CDR3 DNA sequence: TGTGCCAGCAGTTACTCGTTTGAGGGCGGGGAGCTGTTTTTT.

This rearrangement joins TRBV9 to TRBJ2-1; D uncertain. Germline values: CDR1 SGDLS, CDR2 YYNGEE. Trimming removed 0 bases from V and 4 bases from J, with 14 bases in between. The CDR3 contains 16 residues. In DNA, the CDR3 is TGTGCCAGCAGCGTAGTTGCGATAGACGCGTACAATGAGCAGTTCTTC. It translates to CASSVVAIDAYNEQFF.

The chain links TRBV6-4 to TRBJ2-4, with 10 bases aligning to TRBD1. Germline-derived CDR1 and CDR2 are MRHNA and SNTAGT. CDR3 size: 15 residues. V gave up 7 bases and J gave up 2 bases; unmatched junction bases: 5. This chain's CDR3 is CASNQDRGPKNIQYF. In nucleotides, the CDR3 is TGTGCCAGCAACCAAGACAGGGGGCCCAAAAACATTCAGTACTTC.

The chain employs TRBV6-5 and TRBJ1-5; D gene uncertain. Germline assignment: CDR1 MNHEY and CDR2 SVGAGI. Trimming cost V 6 bases and J 3 bases, with 6 bases left between them. CDR3 size: 12 residues. For the CDR3, the DNA is TGTGCCAGCAGCCCGGTCAATCAGCCCCAGCATTTT. Protein product: CASSPVNQPQHF.

The chain combines TRBV7-2 with TRBJ1-4; 10 nucleotides align to TRBD1. The V gene's germline CDR1 is SGHTA and CDR2 FQGNSA. Trimming removed 5 bases from V and 7 bases from J; junction bases left unmatched: 7. CDR3 size: 15 residues. The CDR3 DNA is TGTGCCAGCAGCGTACTCCGGGACAGGGGTGAAAAACTGTTTTTT. This translates into CASSVLRDRGEKLFF. The whole variable domain, filled in from reference TRBV7-2 and TRBJ1-4, reads GAGVSQSPSNKVTEKGKDVELRCDPISGHTALYWYRQSLGQGLEFLIYFQGNSAPDKSGLPSDRFSAERTGGSVSTLTIQRTQQEDSAVYLCASSVLRDRGEKLFFGSGTQLSVL.

The J gene is TRBJ2-1, the V gene TRBV5-6, with TRBD2 identical over 9 bases. V lost 0 bases to trimming and J lost 7 bases; unmatched junction nucleotides: 5. This CDR3 contains 15 residues. From germline, CDR1 is SGHDT and CDR2 YYEEEE. The CDR3 bases are TGTGCCAGCAGCTTGGTAAGCGGGGGGCGGAATGAGCAGTTCTTC. Protein sequence: CASSLVSGGRNEQFF.

J is TRBJ1-1 and V is TRBV5-4; 8 bases agree with TRBD1. The CDR3 has 16 amino acids. The germline CDR1 and CDR2 sequences are SGHNT and YYREEE (reference sequence). The ends lost 6 bases at V and 1 base at J; junction bases unmatched: 11. In DNA, the CDR3 is TGTGCCAGCAAAATGGATCACAGGGGGAGGAACACTGAAGCTTTCTTT. Its protein is CASKMDHRGRNTEAFF.

The V gene is TRBV6-5, the J gene TRBJ1-3, with no clear D. CDR1 and CDR2 (germline): MNHEY, SVGAGI. The ends were cut back, 0 bases at V and 7 bases at J, with 7 bases in the middle. The CDR3 extends over 13 amino acids. CDR3 in amino acids: CASSYSRLNTIYF. The CDR3 nucleotides are TGTGCCAGCAGTTACTCCCGACTGAACACCATATATTTT.

About this clone itself: One end of the junction is discordant with germline, which a read error may explain. V and J are TRBV6-5 and TRBJ1-1, with no clear D. The germline gives CDR1 MNHEY, CDR2 SVGAGI. The length of the CDR3 is 16 residues. CDR3 residues: CASSYSGSAVNAEAFF. For the CDR3, the DNA is TGTGCCAGCAGTTACTCGGGCAGCGCCGTGAACGCTGAAGCTTTCTTT.

The genes are TRBV25-1 and TRBJ2-7; 7 nucleotides align to TRBD2. With 9 bases clipped from V and 5 bases from J, the junction kept 16 bases outside the gene matches. The CDR3 extends over 15 amino acids. Per the germline V gene, CDR1 is MGHDK and CDR2 is SYGVNS. The CDR3: CASRKVREVGHEQYV. CDR3 nucleotide sequence: TGTGCCAGTCGCAAAGTTCGGGAGGTCGGACACGAGCAGTACGTC.

The chain couples TRBV2 to TRBJ2-5, with 10 bases lining up with TRBD2. The germline gives CDR1 SNHLY, CDR2 FYNNEI. This CDR3 region has 15 residues. V shed 4 bases, J shed 1 base, and the junction held 3 bases outside the gene matches. CDR3 DNA: TGTGCCAGCAGTGTTTTAGCGGGGGGCCAAGAGACCCAGTACTTC. Its protein product is CASSVLAGGQETQYF. The full variable domain, in which reference TRBV2 and TRBJ2-5 provide the parts outside the CDR3, is EPEVTQTPSHQVTQMGQEVILRCVPISNHLYFYWYRQILGQKVEFLVSFYNNEISEKSEIFDDQFSVERPDGSNFTLKIRSTKLEDSAMYFCASSVLAGGQETQYFGPGTRLLVL.

The count of this clone is one. This chain's CDR3 is CASSIQGSQPQHF. The CDR3 DNA sequence: TGTGCCAGCAGTATCCAGGGAAGTCAGCCCCAGCATTTT. The chain is built from TRBV6-5 and TRBJ1-5, with D tentatively TRBD1 (5 bases). This CDR3 comprises 13 residues. Trimming left V 5 bases short and J 6 bases short, with 11 bases between. The germline V gene has CDR1 MNHEY and CDR2 SVGAGI.

This chain connects TRBV10-1 to TRBJ1-1, with D perhaps TRBD1 (5 bases). The CDR3 is 14 amino acids. V was cut by 3 bases and J by 1 base, with 9 bases left in between. Germline CDR1 WNHNN, CDR2 SYGVQD (reference sequence). The DNA of the CDR3 is TGCGCCAGCAGTGACCCAGGGCCGAACACTGAAGCTTTCTTT. Translation gives CASSDPGPNTEAFF.

The genes are TRBV4-1 and TRBJ2-3, with 8 bases fitting TRBD2. Trimming removed 5 bases from V and 3 bases from J; junction bases left unmatched: 7. The germline gives CDR1 MGHRA, CDR2 YSYEKL. CDR3 size: 15 residues. The CDR3, as DNA: TGCGCCAGCAGCTACCTAGCGGGTTATACAGATACGCAGTATTTT. It is translated as CASSYLAGYTDTQYF.

About this clone itself: Other DNA sequences in the sample encode the same CDR3. The CDR3 reads CASSLGAGGSYEQYV. The CDR3 DNA sequence: TGTGCCAGCAGCTTAGGAGCGGGAGGTTCATACGAGCAGTACGTC. This chain connects TRBV7-2 to TRBJ2-7; 9 nucleotides line up with TRBD2. CDR1 SGHTA and CDR2 FQGNSA come from the germline V gene. The CDR3 contains 15 residues. With 1 base clipped from V and 4 bases from J, the junction kept 5 bases outside the gene matches.

The V and J genes are TRBV3-1 (or the pseudogene TRBV3-2) and TRBJ2-1; perhaps TRBD2 as D (5 bases). Trimming pared 4 bases from V and 6 bases from J, leaving 22 bases between. The germline V gene encodes CDR1 LGHDT and CDR2 YNNKEL (reference sequence). CDR3 length: 17 residues. CDR3 sequence reads: CASSPPGTPRGSNEQFF. DNA for the CDR3: TGTGCCAGCAGCCCCCCAGGAACACCCCGGGGATCCAATGAGCAGTTCTTC.

V and J are TRBV2 and TRBJ2-3; D uncertain. Germline assignment: CDR1 SNHLY and CDR2 FYNNEI. Deletions cut 7 bases from V and 4 bases from J, with 15 bases between. The CDR3 length is 14 residues. The CDR3 sequence is CASKASEVADTQYF. The CDR3 nucleotides are TGTGCCAGCAAGGCCAGCGAGGTGGCAGATACGCAGTATTTT.